A selection of T cell receptor beta chains follows, all from one sample in a study of CXCR3-negative and CXCR3-positive naive CD8 T cells. TCRdb processed the 5' RACE reads again and assigns one entry to each CDR3 protein, with no DNA. Recorded for this sample: tens of thousands of distinct CDR3 sequences. The specimen was naive CXCR3- CD8+ T cells from blood. These receptors came from a human donor in good health. Some clones in this sample may be carry-over from other donors' samples. CDR3s include the opening cysteine and the closing phenylalanine or tryptophan. Each record gives: V gene, J gene, CDR3 protein.

TRBV15	TRBJ2-1	CATSTATYNEQFF
TRBV29-1	TRBJ2-7	CSVLAGGPREQYF
TRBV14	TRBJ2-1	CASSQVGVSHNEQFF
TRBV19	TRBJ1-1	CASSIVQANTEAFF
TRBV3-1	TRBJ2-5	CASSQDRTYPQRGTQYF
TRBV2	TRBJ2-7	CAIGSLELDSATYEQYF
TRBV11-1	TRBJ2-7	CASSPGRGQSSYEQYF
TRBV6-5	TRBJ1-1	CASSYGLGQNTEAFF
TRBV29-1	TRBJ2-3	CSVDGVTSGGARTDTQYF
TRBV14	TRBJ2-5	CASSVTLEEATQYF
TRBV5-1	TRBJ2-7	CASSWDRSYEQYF
TRBV6-6	TRBJ1-5	CASSDRASNQPQHF
TRBV29-1	TRBJ2-5	CSVMGTRGQETQYF
TRBV6-2/TRBV6-3	TRBJ2-1	CASSYGRRLDNEQFF
TRBV20-1	TRBJ1-1	CSARFRTTEAFF
TRBV6-5	TRBJ2-2	CASSPSPAQVTGELFF
TRBV12-3/TRBV12-4	TRBJ1-6	CASSSAGTASSPLHF
TRBV5-1	TRBJ2-3	CASRLGSTDTQYF
TRBV4-3	TRBJ2-7	CASSQARQDDYSYEQYF
TRBV29-1	TRBJ2-2	CSVEGPRPGELFF
TRBV5-1	TRBJ2-7	CASSLDWPGVSEEQYF
TRBV7-6	TRBJ2-7	CASSLDGPYEQYF
TRBV16	TRBJ2-1	CASTLAKTNEQFF
TRBV25-1	TRBJ2-3	CASSEWIRDRGDDTQYF
TRBV29-1	TRBJ2-7	CSVLDPSYEQYF
TRBV29-1	TRBJ2-5	CSESRRDPQETQYF
TRBV28	TRBJ2-7	CASSWGQGSYEQYF
TRBV6-2/TRBV6-3	TRBJ2-1	CASSPLGLAGYEQFF
TRBV13	TRBJ2-3	CASSPGQGSDTQYF
TRBV20-1	TRBJ2-5	CSARDRVSETQYF
TRBV19	TRBJ1-1	CASSPGFGFAEAFF
TRBV15	TRBJ1-3	CATGGASGNTIYF
TRBV3-1	TRBJ1-4	CASLGEQDEKLFF
TRBV28	TRBJ1-2	CASLPTGGDGYTF
TRBV29-1	TRBJ2-7	CSVEAADYEQYF
TRBV6-5	TRBJ2-7	CASSYAGQSYEQYF
TRBV3-2	TRBJ2-1	CASSQDRSRGSYNEQFF
TRBV6-6	TRBJ1-1	CASRDLSVISAFF
TRBV20-1	TRBJ2-7	CSARASSQRGGIHEQYF
TRBV4-3	TRBJ1-6	CASSPARTENSPLHF
TRBV25-1	TRBJ2-1	CASTTGTVYNEQSF
TRBV29-1	TRBJ1-1	CSVKAGGLGEAFF
TRBV7-2	TRBJ1-1	CASSLEGDLNTEAFF
TRBV28	TRBJ2-1	CASSLFPPNEQFF
TRBV7-9	TRBJ2-3	CASSSRQPGASTDTQYF
TRBV4-2	TRBJ1-1	CASSQVFRGKNTEAFF
TRBV4-3	TRBJ1-1	CASSQDFGGSNTEAFF
TRBV20-1	TRBJ2-7	CSAITLAGGVAYEQYF
TRBV29-1	TRBJ2-7	CSVEAGGTYEQYF
TRBV5-1	TRBJ2-6	CASSPPRGHETGANVLTF
TRBV7-2	TRBJ2-7	CASSLITSGYEQYF
TRBV6-5	TRBJ2-5	CASSPSVDQETQYF